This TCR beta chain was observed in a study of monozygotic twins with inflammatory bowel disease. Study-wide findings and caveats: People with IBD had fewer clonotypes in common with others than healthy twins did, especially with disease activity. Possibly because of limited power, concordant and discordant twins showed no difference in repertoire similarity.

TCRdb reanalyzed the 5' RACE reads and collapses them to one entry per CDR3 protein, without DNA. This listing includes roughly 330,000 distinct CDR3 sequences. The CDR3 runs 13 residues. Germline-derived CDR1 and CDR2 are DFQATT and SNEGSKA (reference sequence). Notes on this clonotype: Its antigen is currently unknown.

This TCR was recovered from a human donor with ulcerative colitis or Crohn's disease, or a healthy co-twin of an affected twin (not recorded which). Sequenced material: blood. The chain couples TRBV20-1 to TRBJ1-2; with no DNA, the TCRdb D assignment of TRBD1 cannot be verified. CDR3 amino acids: CSARWTGGYGYTF.